The source of this T cell receptor (beta chain) is a study of T cells in Graves' hyperthyroidism and ophthalmopathy. Study-level points and caveats: Researchers found most expanded thyroid clonotypes above 0.001 in blood as well. With a median lead of roughly 6.8 months before onset, the model predicted ophthalmopathy.

Patients were aged 18 to 65, had disease duration under 2 months, and had newly diagnosed hyperthyroidism. Not enrolled were patients with uncontrolled infection, other autoimmune disease, pregnancy or lactation. Details on this clonotype: Its specificity is unknown.

RNA transcripts gave rise to amplified TCR beta CDR3 regions. HTBI primers were employed in a first-round RT-PCR of the TCR CDR3. TCRdb re-analysed the multiplex PCR reads in MiXCR, keeping a single row per CDR3 protein. Among over 700,000 distinct CDR3 sequences listed, 35% were seen once. Material for sequencing was blood. This clonotype was sampled from a woman in her 40s with Graves' hyperthyroidism.

The CDR3 is CASSQDWSSARGQYF. CDR3 nucleotide sequence: TGTGCCAGCAGCCAAGATTGGTCCAGCGCTCGTGGGCAGTACTTC. The chain is built from TRBV4-2 and TRBJ2-7; D not resolved. The CDR3 totals 15 residues. Per the germline V gene, CDR1 is LGHNA and CDR2 is YNFKEQ. Trimming shortened V by 0 bases and J by 9 bases, and 18 bases separated the two germline ends.